This paragraph reports one T cell receptor (beta chain). These data are taken from a study of blood T cell repertoires in COVID-19. This CDR3 is 16 amino acids long. Trimming shortened V by 4 bases and J by 3 bases, and 19 bases separated the two germline ends. Germline CDR1 is LGHDT and CDR2 is YNNKEL (reference sequence). Measured with immunoSEQ multiplex PCR; TCRdb has only the in-frame clones, and not every one. The data show roughly 63,000 clones, approximately 92% seen once. What was sequenced was peripheral blood. The TCR originated in a man aged 45-65 years with acute or convalescent COVID-19. The gene calls are TRBV3-1 (or the pseudogene TRBV3-2) and TRBJ2-7, with D tentatively TRBD2 (6 bases). DNA for the CDR3: TGTGCCAGCAGCCCCCTTCTGAATGGGGGGTACTACGAGCAGTACTTC. It codes for CASSPLLNGGYYEQYF.